These 13 T cell receptor beta chains originate from one sample sequenced in a study of blood T cells in healthy people across ages. A second PCR, run for about 7 to 11 cycles, used a sample-barcoded 5' primer plus a J-beta primer mix. Using its own MiXCR run on the 5' RACE reads, TCRdb lists one record per CDR3 protein. Of over a million distinct CDR3 sequences in the sample, roughly 43% are singletons; the top ten hold more than 4%. Sequenced input: blood. These receptors all come from a woman in her late teens or twenties in good health.

This chain links TRBV28 with TRBJ2-5; D not certain. V was cut by 6 bases and J by 2 bases, with 13 bases left in between. CDR1 and CDR2 from the germline V gene are MDHEN and SYDVKM. This CDR3 contains 14 residues. The CDR3 here is CASRTVLTQETQYF. The CDR3 bases are TGTGCCAGCAGGACCGTCCTAACTCAAGAGACCCAGTACTTC.

This clonotype was recorded a few times. This chain joins TRBV24-1 and TRBJ2-1; TRBD1 matches 10 bases. This CDR3 region has 15 residues. Germline lookup yields CDR1 KGHDR and CDR2 SFDVKD. V shed 3 bases, J shed 7 bases, and the junction held 5 bases outside the gene matches. The CDR3 is CATSDRTGGRNEQFF. The CDR3 DNA follows: TGTGCCACCAGTGATCGGACAGGGGGAAGGAATGAGCAGTTCTTC.

The chain recombines TRBV4-1 with TRBJ2-7, with 10 bases matching TRBD2. This CDR3 has 16 amino acids. The germline gives CDR1 MGHRA, CDR2 YSYEKL. Losses at the gene ends were 1 base for V and 5 bases for J; bases not matched to a gene: 8. The CDR3 DNA follows: TGCGCCAGCAGCCAAGTTGGCCTAGCGGGAGTAAACGAGCAGTACTTC. It encodes CASSQVGLAGVNEQYF.

As regards this clonotype: This may arise from a read error, as a much more abundant clone is one base away. The gene calls are TRBV12-3 or TRBV12-4 and TRBJ2-3; 8 positions agree with TRBD1. This CDR3 contains 15 residues. The CDR3 is CAGSSRTGSTDTQYF. DNA of the CDR3: TGTGCCGGCAGTTCCCGGACAGGGAGCACAGATACGCAGTATTTT.

The rearrangement joins TRBV5-1 to TRBJ2-1; the D gene is possibly TRBD2 (6 bases). The J call may be incorrect, as the DNA end agrees better with TRBJ2-7. Per the germline V gene, CDR1 is SGHRS and CDR2 is YFSETQ. This CDR3 region has 17 residues. The chain's CDR3 is CASSSGTSGYSYNEQYF. For the CDR3, the DNA is TGCGCCAGCAGCTCAGGGACCAGCGGGTACTCCTACAATGAGCAGTACTTC.

The chain combines TRBV20-1 with TRBJ2-1; D is perhaps TRBD2 (5 bases). Trimming took off 5 bases at V and 0 bases at J, with 14 bases between the two ends. Germline values: CDR1 DFQATT, CDR2 SNEGSKA (reference sequence). The CDR3 sequence is 15 residues long. The CDR3, as DNA: TGCAGTGCTCCTCACGGGGAAAGCTCCTACAATGAGCAGTTCTTC. It yields the protein CSAPHGESSYNEQFF.

This chain connects TRBV18 to TRBJ2-1; tentative D call: TRBD2 (6 bases). V was trimmed by 2 bases and J by 7 bases, leaving 15 bases between them. This CDR3 comprises 15 residues. CDR1 and CDR2 (germline): KGHSH, LQKENI. CDR3 in amino acids: CASSPSQPAGNEQFF. In nucleotides, the CDR3 is TGTGCCAGCTCACCATCTCAACCGGCGGGAAATGAGCAGTTCTTC.

The V and J genes are TRBV9 and TRBJ2-5; TRBD2 matches at 8 bases. Germline V gives CDR1 SGDLS, CDR2 YYNGEE. Germline trimming cut 3 bases from V and 11 bases from J; bases unmatched to any gene: 12. This CDR3 is 14 amino acids long. The CDR3 DNA is TGTGCCAGCAGCGAGCGGGAGAGGGGAAACGTTCAGTACTTC. It is translated as CASSERERGNVQYF. The whole variable domain, filled in from reference TRBV9 and TRBJ2-5, reads DSGVTQTPKHLITATGQRVTLRCSPRSGDLSVYWYQQSLDQGLQFLIQYYNGEERAKGNILERFSAQQFPDLHSELNLSSLELGDSALYFCASSERERGNVQYFGPGTRLLVL.

This sequence joins TRBV6-2 or TRBV6-3 and TRBJ2-5; 7 nucleotides match TRBD2. CDR3 length: 15 residues. The V and J ends lost 2 bases and 1 base, in that order; junction bases with no gene match: 4. Germline V gene data show CDR1 as MNHEY and CDR2 as SVGEGT. The CDR3 region is CASSYASGSQETQYF. The CDR3 DNA reads TGTGCCAGCAGTTACGCTAGCGGATCCCAAGAGACCCAGTACTTC.

The chain combines TRBV11-2 with TRBJ2-1; D is undetermined. This CDR3 region has 14 residues. V gave up 5 bases and J gave up 3 bases, with 11 bases separating them. Germline CDR1 and CDR2: SGHAT and FQNNGV. The CDR3 reads CASSPRHLYNEQFF. The CDR3 bases are TGTGCCAGCAGCCCCCGACACCTCTACAATGAGCAGTTCTTC.

This sequence joins TRBV18 and TRBJ2-5; 8 bases align to TRBD1. CDR3 length: 15 residues. Germline trimming cut 3 bases from V and 11 bases from J; bases unmatched to any gene: 14. Germline V lookup: CDR1 KGHSH, CDR2 LQKENI. CDR3 in DNA: TGTGCCAGCTCACCGTCGGTCGGACAGGGTAATGAGCAGTACTTC. It is translated as CASSPSVGQGNEQYF.

In its sample, this clonotype was seen many times. DNA of the CDR3: TGTGCCAGCAGTCGCCGCGACGGGAACACTGAAGCTTTCTTT. Translating it yields CASSRRDGNTEAFF. The chain has TRBV12-3 or TRBV12-4 and TRBJ1-1; D is undetermined. V was trimmed by 5 bases and J by 1 base, leaving 11 bases between them. CDR3 length equals 14 residues.

This clonotype was detected only a few times. V gene TRBV4-3 combines with J gene TRBJ1-1; D unresolved. The germline CDR1 and CDR2 sequences are LGHNA and YSLEER. CDR3 length equals 13 residues. Deletions cut 3 bases from V and 1 base from J, with 6 bases between. The CDR3 DNA follows: TGCGCCAGCAGCCAGATCCGGAACACTGAAGCTTTCTTT. It translates to CASSQIRNTEAFF.